The 29 T cell receptor beta chains in this list originate from one sample, sequenced in a study of T-cell reconstitution after alpha-beta-depleted transplantation in children. Preparation of the TCRbeta library was carried out with unique molecular identifiers. TCRdb fed the PCR reads into MiXCR, producing one record per CDR3 protein. The sample carries about 610,000 distinct CDR3 sequences, under 12% recorded once. The specimen comprised PBMCs from the stem cell graft donor, sampled from the stem cell graft. The receptors here all came from a human donor who donated a stem cell graft to a child with acute myeloid leukemia.

This clonotype was counted a few times. The V and J genes are TRBV29-1 and TRBJ1-2; 8 nucleotides align to TRBD1. V shed 4 bases and J 1 base; nucleotides not matched to a gene: 8. Looked up from germline, CDR1 is SQVTM and CDR2 is ANQGSEA. This CDR3 spans 15 amino acids. The CDR3 spells CSVAHPTGVNYGYTF. CDR3 DNA: TGCAGCGTTGCTCATCCGACAGGGGTTAACTATGGCTACACCTTC.

This clonotype has a handful of counts. The chain links TRBV5-6 to TRBJ1-1, with unresolved D. This CDR3 comprises 17 residues. Germline assignment: CDR1 SGHDT and CDR2 YYEEEE. Trimming removed 0 bases at V and 1 base at J, with 16 bases between. The CDR3 region is CASSLVRLFTANTEAFF. In nucleotides, the CDR3 is TGTGCCAGCAGCTTGGTCCGCCTATTTACAGCGAACACTGAAGCTTTCTTT.

A few counts support this clonotype. This chain connects TRBV6-1 to TRBJ2-1; 8 positions match TRBD2. The CDR3 extends over 15 amino acids. Unmatched junction bases numbered 3, after V lost 2 bases and J lost 3 bases. CDR1 and CDR2 from the germline V gene are MNHNS and SASEGT. The CDR3 DNA sequence: TGTGCCAGCAGTGAACCGGGACTAGTCTACAATGAGCAGTTCTTC. This sequence encodes CASSEPGLVYNEQFF.

This clonotype was observed many times. The J gene is TRBJ2-5, the V gene TRBV20-1; the match to TRBD2 covers 10 bases. Trimming took 7 bases from V and 4 from J; bases not matched to a gene: 6. Germline V gene data show CDR1 as DFQATT and CDR2 as SNEGSKA (reference sequence). CDR3 length: 13 residues. CDR3 region: CSVLAGVGETQYF. The CDR3, as DNA: TGCAGTGTCCTAGCGGGAGTTGGAGAGACCCAGTACTTC.

This clonotype showed up just a few times. The chain links TRBV29-1 to TRBJ2-7; D ambiguous. In germline, CDR1 is SQVTM, CDR2 ANQGSEA. Trimming stripped 4 bases from V and 5 bases from J, with 9 bases between. The CDR3 has 11 residues. CDR3 residues: CSVVRRDEQYF. The CDR3 region has the DNA TGCAGCGTTGTTCGTCGGGACGAGCAGTACTTC.

This clonotype appeared a few times. The chain carries TRBV12-3 or TRBV12-4 and TRBJ1-5, with a possible D match to TRBD1 (6 bases). The V gene lost 5 bases and the J gene lost 2 bases, with 16 bases spanning the gap. The CDR3 runs 16 residues. The chain's CDR3 is CASSRQGTRGNQPQHF. The DNA of the CDR3 is TGTGCCAGCAGTCGGCAGGGGACAAGGGGCAATCAGCCCCAGCATTTT.

A few counts support this clonotype. The chain joins TRBV15 to TRBJ2-5; 10 nucleotides align to TRBD2. The CDR3 covers 13 residues. In germline, CDR1 is LNHNV, CDR2 YYDKDF (reference sequence). V lost 3 bases and J lost 5; bases outside the gene matches: 0. For the CDR3, the DNA is TGTGCCACCAGCAGGGGACTAGCGGAGACCCAGTACTTC. Translated: CATSRGLAETQYF.

This clonotype was seen ten or more times. The V and J genes are TRBV29-1 and TRBJ2-5, with D hard to call. The V and J ends lost 3 bases and 2 bases respectively, with 10 bases between them. CDR3 length: 13 residues. Germline CDR1 and CDR2: SQVTM and ANQGSEA. The CDR3 reads CSVEKLVQETQYF. CDR3 nucleotide sequence: TGCAGCGTTGAGAAACTTGTTCAAGAGACCCAGTACTTC.

The chain is built from TRBV4-3 and TRBJ2-1, with D possibly called TRBD1 or TRBD2 (5 bases each). This CDR3 spans 16 amino acids. CDR1 and CDR2 from the germline V gene are LGHNA and YSLEER. V gave up 6 bases and J gave up 0 bases, with 15 bases separating them. The CDR3: CASRLGTDRSYNEQFF. The CDR3 DNA follows: TGCGCCAGCAGGCTTGGGACCGATCGCTCCTACAATGAGCAGTTCTTC.

The chain recombines TRBV20-1 with TRBJ1-5; no definite D call. CDR3 size: 13 residues. V was shortened by 0 bases and J by 9 bases, with 12 bases between the two germline ends. Germline CDR1 is DFQATT and CDR2 is SNEGSKA (reference sequence). CDR3 in DNA: TGCAGTGCTAGAGATGCGGTAACAACGCCCCAGCATTTT. Protein sequence: CSARDAVTTPQHF.

This clonotype has at least ten counts. The chain has TRBV5-1 and TRBJ2-1, with unresolved D. With 0 bases removed from V and 9 bases from J, the gap between germline ends came to 10 bases. Germline CDR1 and CDR2: SGHRS and YFSETQ. The CDR3 sequence is 13 residues long. The CDR3: CASSLEQATEQFF. The DNA of the CDR3 is TGCGCCAGCAGCTTGGAGCAGGCCACTGAGCAGTTCTTC.

This clonotype was observed many times. The chain joins TRBV2 to TRBJ1-2, with 7 bases identical to TRBD1. The CDR3 is 13 residues long. Germline V gene data show CDR1 as SNHLY and CDR2 as FYNNEI. V was clipped by 6 bases and J by 8 bases; unmatched bases: 9. The chain's CDR3 is CASSPDRDHGYTF. CDR3 nucleotide sequence: TGTGCCAGCAGCCCCGACAGGGACCACGGCTACACCTTC.

This clonotype has a handful of counts. As DNA, the CDR3 is TGTGCCAGCAGGGACTTTCTCACAGATACGCAGTATTTT. Encoded protein: CASRDFLTDTQYF. This chain joins TRBV7-3 and TRBJ2-3, with a weak D call TRBD2 (5 bases). This CDR3 has 13 residues. Looked up from germline, CDR1 is SGHTA and CDR2 is FQGTGA. V was pared by 6 bases and J by 2 bases, with 9 bases between.

This chain joins TRBV12-3 or TRBV12-4 and TRBJ2-2; D could derive from TRBD1 or TRBD2 (6 bases each). This CDR3 is 15 amino acids long. V was clipped by 6 bases and J by 4 bases, with 15 bases between them. CDR3 in amino acids: CASSGGGRSTGELFF. Here the CDR3 DNA reads TGTGCCAGCAGCGGTGGGGGGCGAAGCACCGGGGAGCTGTTTTTT.

This clonotype was seen more than once but under ten times. CDR3 nucleotides: TGTGCCAGCAGTCCCATTTACACAGATACGCAGTATTTT. This encodes CASSPIYTDTQYF. The chain links TRBV27 to TRBJ2-3; D not resolved. Germline CDR1 MNHEY, CDR2 SMNVEV (reference sequence). This CDR3 has 13 amino acids. Trimming left V 5 bases short and J 2 bases short, with 8 bases between.

J is TRBJ1-4 and V is TRBV7-2; TRBD1 might be the D (5 bases). The V gene's germline CDR1 is SGHTA and CDR2 FQGNSA. CDR3 length: 14 amino acids. V was pared by 1 base and J by 8 bases, with 11 bases between. CDR3 nucleotide sequence: TGTGCCAGCAGCTTAGGACAGTGGGAGGAAAAACTGTTTTTT. Residues: CASSLGQWEEKLFF. Complete variable domain (other parts from reference TRBV7-2 and TRBJ1-4): GAGVSQSPSNKVTEKGKDVELRCDPISGHTALYWYRQSLGQGLEFLIYFQGNSAPDKSGLPSDRFSAERTGGSVSTLTIQRTQQEDSAVYLCASSLGQWEEKLFFGSGTQLSVL.

The J gene is TRBJ1-6, the V gene TRBV30; D uncertain. The V end was cut by 3 bases, the J end by 0 bases, with 12 bases between. Per the germline V gene, CDR1 is GTSNPN and CDR2 is SVGIG (reference sequence). The CDR3 has 16 residues. CDR3 sequence (DNA): TGTGCCTGGAGCAGAGTGTCTAGCTCCTATAATTCACCCCTCCACTTT. Translated: CAWSRVSSSYNSPLHF.

This clonotype showed up just a few times. The CDR3 bases are TGTGCCAGCAGAGGACGAGCGGACCCGGAGACCCAGTACTTC. Its translation: CASRGRADPETQYF. The rearrangement joins TRBV2 to TRBJ2-5, with D possibly TRBD2 on 5 matching bases. The CDR3 is made up of 14 amino acids. Looked up from germline, CDR1 is SNHLY and CDR2 is FYNNEI. Trimming took off 6 bases at V and 5 bases at J, with 16 bases between the two ends. The full variable domain, in which reference TRBV2 and TRBJ2-5 provide the parts outside the CDR3, is EPEVTQTPSHQVTQMGQEVILRCVPISNHLYFYWYRQILGQKVEFLVSFYNNEISEKSEIFDDQFSVERPDGSNFTLKIRSTKLEDSAMYFCASRGRADPETQYFGPGTRLLVL.

The sample holds a few counts of this clonotype. The chain has TRBV7-8 and TRBJ2-3, with 7 bases fitting TRBD2. The CDR3 has 18 amino acids. The V and J ends lost 2 bases and 0 bases, in that order; junction bases with no gene match: 11. Looked up from germline, CDR1 is SGHVS and CDR2 is FQNEAQ. The chain's CDR3 is CASSLNPSGIASTDTQYF. The DNA for the CDR3 is TGTGCCAGCAGCTTAAACCCTAGCGGAATAGCTAGCACAGATACGCAGTATTTT. Together with reference TRBV7-8 and TRBJ2-3, the CDR3 gives the full variable domain: GAGVSQSPRYKVAKRGQDVALRCDPISGHVSLFWYQQALGQGPEFLTYFQNEAQLDKSGLPSDRFFAERPEGSVSTLKIQRTQQEDSAVYLCASSLNPSGIASTDTQYFGPGTRLTVL.

The table lists this clonotype with a few counts. The chain links TRBV6-1 to TRBJ1-2; D perhaps matches TRBD1 (6 bases). The CDR3 has 14 amino acids. Germline V lookup: CDR1 MNHNS, CDR2 SASEGT. V was pared by 4 bases and J by 5 bases, with 14 bases between. CDR3: CASSVETGRYGYTF. The CDR3 DNA reads TGTGCCAGCAGTGTGGAAACAGGGAGATATGGCTACACCTTC.

The chain couples TRBV6-5 to TRBJ1-1; tentative D call: TRBD1 (5 bases). There are 13 residues in the CDR3. The V end lost 4 bases, the J end lost 3 bases, and 9 bases lay between the germline ends. From germline, CDR1 is MNHEY and CDR2 SVGAGI. The CDR3 spells CASSSGPYTEAFF. DNA for the CDR3: TGTGCCAGCAGTTCGGGACCTTACACTGAAGCTTTCTTT.

This clonotype was seen many times. The J gene is TRBJ1-2, the V gene TRBV14; 8 bases line up with TRBD1. Losses at the gene ends were 5 bases for V and 7 bases for J; bases not matched to a gene: 9. CDR1 is SGHDN and CDR2 is FVKESK in the germline V gene. The CDR3 consists of 14 residues. CDR3 protein: CASSIGTGGFGYTF. The CDR3 region has the DNA TGTGCCAGCAGCATCGGGACAGGAGGGTTTGGCTACACCTTC. Supplemented by reference TRBV14 and TRBJ1-2, the full variable domain reads EAGVTQFPSHSVIEKGQTVTLRCDPISGHDNLYWYRRVMGKEIKFLLHFVKESKQDESGMPNNRFLAERTGGTYSTLKVQPAELEDSGVYFCASSIGTGGFGYTFGSGTRLTVV.

The chain combines TRBV28 with TRBJ2-7, with 7 bases that match TRBD2. CDR1 and CDR2 from the germline V gene are MDHEN and SYDVKM. V was clipped by 3 bases and J by 3 bases; unmatched bases: 8. This CDR3 has 15 amino acids. CDR3 sequence: CASSFQSGTHYEQYF. CDR3 nucleotide sequence: TGTGCCAGCAGTTTCCAAAGCGGGACCCACTACGAGCAGTACTTC.

This clonotype was seen many times. This sequence joins TRBV2 and TRBJ2-3; D gene unclear. CDR3 length equals 14 residues. The V end lost 4 bases, the J end lost 1 base, and 9 bases lay between the germline ends. CDR1 is SNHLY, CDR2 FYNNEI, per germline. The CDR3: CASSAYGGTDTQYF. The CDR3 nucleotides read TGTGCCAGCAGTGCCTATGGGGGCACAGATACGCAGTATTTT.

The genes are TRBV7-2 and TRBJ2-1, with TRBD1 matching over 10 bases. The CDR3 totals 15 residues. V lost 4 bases to trimming and J lost 3 bases; unmatched junction nucleotides: 3. From germline, CDR1 is SGHTA and CDR2 FQGNSA. Here the CDR3 DNA reads TGTGCCAGCAGCTCAGACAGGGGGCTCTACAATGAGCAGTTCTTC. Residues: CASSSDRGLYNEQFF.

The CDR3 DNA sequence: TGTGCCAGCAGAGTGGGACAGGCCTACACTGAAGCTTTCTTT. It encodes CASRVGQAYTEAFF. The genes are TRBV28 and TRBJ1-1; 8 bases map to TRBD1. With 6 bases clipped from V and 3 bases from J, the junction kept 6 bases outside the gene matches. CDR3 length equals 14 residues. Germline V CDR1 and CDR2: MDHEN, SYDVKM.

This clonotype was observed many times. The CDR3 region has the DNA TGCAGTGCCCAGTCCGGGGGCAGGACGGTCGGGGAGCTGTTTTTT. As protein: CSAQSGGRTVGELFF. The rearrangement joins TRBV20-1 to TRBJ2-2; D is possibly TRBD1 or TRBD2 (6 bases each). Trimming took off 6 bases at V and 7 bases at J, with 21 bases between the two ends. Germline V gene sequence: CDR1 DFQATT, CDR2 SNEGSKA (reference sequence). The CDR3 has 15 residues.

V is TRBV12-3 or TRBV12-4 and J is TRBJ2-3; TRBD2 matches at 12 bases. This CDR3 is built from 16 residues. V gave up 1 base and J gave up 4 bases; unmatched junction bases: 3. The CDR3 DNA reads as TGTGCCAGCAGTTTAGAAGCTAGCGGGAGGGCAGATACGCAGTATTTT. The encoded protein is CASSLEASGRADTQYF.

This clonotype has at least ten counts. The rearrangement links TRBV21-1 to TRBJ2-3; TRBD2 is the table's D call, not checked against the DNA. TRBV21-1 is marked as a pseudogene. This CDR3 has 13 amino acids. The CDR3 DNA reads TGTGCCAGCAGCAATGGAGTCCTGGATACGCAGTATTTT. Translating it yields CASSNGVLDTQYF.